This T cell receptor beta chain comes out of a study of blood T cell repertoires in COVID-19. This clone turned up a few times. Germline CDR1 LGHDT, CDR2 YNNKEL (reference sequence). The CDR3 has 16 amino acids. The trim removed 4 bases at V and 9 bases at J, leaving 15 bases unmatched. Authors' processing steps: Amplification from reference gene primers served as the basis for estimated nucleated cell counts. Assay: immunoSEQ multiplex PCR; the TCRdb copy retains only in-frame clones and omits some. The DNA was the basis for D and trimming; V, J and clone size are from that table. The sample gives 200,000 to 300,000 clones, 87% of which show up once; about 7% is in the top ten.

The sample taken for sequencing was peripheral blood. The V call is TRBV3-1 (or the pseudogene TRBV3-2), the J call TRBJ2-1; 7 nucleotides align to TRBD1. The source is a man aged 55-75 years who had recovered from COVID-19. CDR3 DNA sequence: TGTGCCAGCAGCCCTACCTACAGGGGTCGAGGGAGTGAGCAGTTCTTC. It specifies CASSPTYRGRGSEQFF.